Following are 18 T cell receptor beta chains from one sample sequenced in a study of tumor-infiltrating lymphocytes in localized non-small cell lung cancer. This table comes from immunoSEQ multiplex PCR, and its TCRdb copy is limited to in-frame clones, with some not included. The sample yields 12,000 or so clones, 60% to 85% seen once. Input material: lung tumor tissue. These receptor sequences come from a human donor with non-small cell lung cancer.

This chain connects TRBV7-3 to TRBJ2-6; D is unresolved. Germline V gene lookup returns CDR1 SGHTA and CDR2 FQGTGA. V was shortened by 2 bases and J by 4 bases, with 3 bases between the two germline ends. This CDR3 is 13 amino acids long. CDR3 region: CASSLFGANVLTF. The CDR3 DNA is TGTGCCAGCAGCTTATTCGGGGCCAACGTCCTGACTTTC. Variable domain in full (rest from reference TRBV7-3 and TRBJ2-6): GAGVSQTPSNKVTEKGKYVELRCDPISGHTALYWYRQSLGQGPEFLIYFQGTGAADDSGLPNDRFFAVRPEGSVSTLKIQRTERGDSAVYLCASSLFGANVLTFGAGSRLTVL.

The gene calls are TRBV4-1 and TRBJ2-7; D might be TRBD1 (6 bases). Germline CDR1 reads MGHRA; CDR2 reads YSYEKL. V was shortened by 3 bases and J by 4 bases, with 16 bases between the two germline ends. The CDR3 is made up of 15 amino acids. The CDR3 coding sequence is TGCGCCAGCAGCCAGACACAGGGTTTGGGGTACGAGCAGTACTTC. Protein sequence: CASSQTQGLGYEQYF.

V is TRBV14 and J is TRBJ2-2; 9 nucleotides match TRBD1. V trimming: 3 bases; J trimming: 5 bases; junction bases outside the gene matches: 4. The CDR3 loop spans 15 amino acids. Germline assignment: CDR1 SGHDN and CDR2 FVKESK. CDR3 sequence (DNA): TGTGCCAGCAGCCACCCGGGACAGGGTACCGGGGAGCTGTTTTTT. Translating it yields CASSHPGQGTGELFF.

The V and J genes are TRBV27 and TRBJ2-3, with D maybe TRBD2 (6 bases). The CDR3 extends over 16 amino acids. Germline assignment: CDR1 MNHEY and CDR2 SMNVEV (reference sequence). V was shortened by 4 bases and J by 0 bases, with 14 bases between the two germline ends. CDR3 sequence (DNA): TGTGCCAGCAGTTCACTTGGACTATCGAGCACAGATACGCAGTATTTT. This codes for CASSSLGLSSTDTQYF.

The rearrangement uses TRBV12-5 and TRBJ2-5; TRBD1 aligns across 7 bases. The closer fit of TRBJ2-7 to the DNA end suggests the J call may be wrong. CDR1 and CDR2 from the germline V gene are LGHNT and FRNRAP. The length of the CDR3 is 16 residues. CDR3 in DNA: TGTGCTAGTGGTTTGGTACCCCCGACAGGGACCTACGAGCAGTACTTC. Protein sequence: CASGLVPPTGTYEQYF.

This clone appeared a few times. V gene TRBV30 combines with J gene TRBJ1-2; 8 bases fit TRBD1. J lost 5 bases, V lost 5 bases, and 10 bases had no gene match. CDR1 is GTSNPN, CDR2 SVGIG, per germline (reference sequence). This CDR3 spans 14 amino acids. The CDR3: CAWSGGFPIYGYTF. CDR3 nucleotide sequence: TGTGCCTGGTCAGGGGGCTTTCCTATTTATGGCTACACCTTC.

The chain carries TRBV7-2 and TRBJ1-1; TRBD1 matches 9 bases. The V segment lost 1 base and the J segment 10 bases; nucleotides outside the gene matches: 4. CDR1 is SGHTA and CDR2 is FQGNSA in the germline V gene. The CDR3 loop spans 13 amino acids. The CDR3, as DNA: TGTGCCAGCAGCTTAGAGGGACAGGGACCAGCTTTCTTT. Residues: CASSLEGQGPAFF. Full variable domain (rest looked up from reference TRBV7-2 and TRBJ1-1): GAGVSQSPSNKVTEKGKDVELRCDPISGHTALYWYRQSLGQGLEFLIYFQGNSAPDKSGLPSDRFSAERTGGSVSTLTIQRTQQEDSAVYLCASSLEGQGPAFFGQGTRLTVV.

The genes are TRBV7-2 and TRBJ2-7; 8 bases match TRBD2. The CDR3 covers 18 residues. The V gene's germline CDR1 is SGHTA and CDR2 FQGNSA. The J segment lost 5 bases and the V segment lost 5 bases, leaving 20 bases of the junction unmatched. The CDR3 DNA is TGTGCCAGCAGCCCCCGGTCCTTTGGCAGCGGGAGTATCGACGAGCAGTACTTC. Translated: CASSPRSFGSGSIDEQYF.

This clone was found once. The V gene is TRBV6-5, the J gene TRBJ1-1; D not certain. Germline values: CDR1 MNHEY, CDR2 SVGAGI. This CDR3 spans 13 amino acids. V was cut by 1 base and J by 8 bases, with 11 bases left in between. CDR3 sequence reads: CASSYYRVGEAFF. CDR3 bases: TGTGCCAGCAGTTACTACCGAGTAGGGGAAGCTTTCTTT.

The rearrangement links TRBV30 to TRBJ2-7, with TRBD2 identical over 8 bases. Germline CDR1 reads GTSNPN; CDR2 reads SVGIG (reference sequence). Trimming took 6 bases from V and 0 from J; bases not matched to a gene: 19. CDR3 length equals 18 residues. The CDR3 loop is CACFPWPGGSGVSYEQYF. DNA for the CDR3: TGTGCCTGCTTTCCATGGCCCGGTGGTAGCGGGGTCTCCTACGAGCAGTACTTC.

This rearrangement joins TRBV6-1 to TRBJ2-2; 7 nucleotides line up with TRBD2. This CDR3 is built from 15 residues. V was clipped by 3 bases and J by 6 bases; unmatched bases: 7. Germline-derived CDR1 and CDR2 are MNHNS and SASEGT. In DNA form, the CDR3 reads TGTGCCAGCAGTGATCCGTGGGGGGGTCCCGGGGAGCTGTTTTTT. It translates to CASSDPWGGPGELFF.

About this clone: The same CDR3 is also encoded by other DNA sequences in this sample. The genes are TRBV27 and TRBJ2-3; D uncertain. Trimming removed 3 bases from V and 3 bases from J, with 4 bases in between. The CDR3 has 12 amino acids. CDR1 is MNHEY and CDR2 is SMNVEV in the germline V gene (reference sequence). In DNA form, the CDR3 reads TGTGCCAGCAGTTTGGGGACAGATACGCAGTATTTT. Encoded protein: CASSLGTDTQYF.

The J gene is TRBJ1-6, the V gene TRBV6-5, with D unclear. The V gene lost 5 bases and the J gene lost 9 bases, with 8 bases spanning the gap. The CDR3 contains 12 residues. Germline CDR1 reads MNHEY; CDR2 reads SVGAGI. The CDR3 protein is CASSNFRSPLHF. In DNA form, the CDR3 reads TGTGCCAGCAGTAACTTCCGTTCACCCCTCCACTTT.

The chain uses TRBV4-1 and TRBJ2-3; 12 bases match TRBD2. Germline V CDR1 and CDR2: MGHRA, YSYEKL. The ends lost 0 bases at V and 7 bases at J; junction bases unmatched: 11. CDR3 length equals 18 residues. The chain's CDR3 is CASSQDGDLAGGPNTQYF. CDR3 DNA: TGCGCCAGCAGCCAAGACGGGGACCTAGCGGGAGGGCCAAATACGCAGTATTTT.

The chain joins TRBV7-9 to TRBJ1-2; perhaps TRBD1 as D (6 bases). The germline V and J ends were trimmed by 0 bases and 4 bases, with 12 bases remaining between them. CDR3 length: 15 residues. CDR1 is SEHNR, CDR2 FQNEAQ, per germline (reference sequence). For the CDR3, the DNA is TGTGCCAGCAGCTTAGCAGCAGGGGAATCCTATGGCTACACCTTC. Translated: CASSLAAGESYGYTF.

This clone showed up just a few times. J is TRBJ1-3 and V is TRBV19; 8 positions match TRBD1. V shed 5 bases and J 0 bases; nucleotides not matched to a gene: 3. CDR3 length: 15 residues. The germline V gene has CDR1 LNHDA and CDR2 SQIVND (reference sequence). The CDR3 coding sequence is TGTGCCAGTAGTGAAACAGGGGGCTCTGGAAACACCATATATTTT. It yields the protein CASSETGGSGNTIYF.

This clone came up once. The chain has TRBV6-1 and TRBJ1-2, with 8 bases that match TRBD1. The CDR3 is made up of 15 amino acids. The trim removed 4 bases at V and 8 bases at J, leaving 12 bases unmatched. Germline V gives CDR1 MNHNS, CDR2 SASEGT. CDR3 nucleotide sequence: TGTGCCAGCAGTGGGCCCATGACAGGGGATTCAGGCTACACCTTC. Protein product: CASSGPMTGDSGYTF.

The chain employs TRBV27 and TRBJ1-5; D is uncertain. Trimming took off 7 bases at V and 10 bases at J, with 17 bases between the two ends. In germline, CDR1 is MNHEY, CDR2 SMNVEV (reference sequence). This CDR3 contains 13 residues. In DNA, the CDR3 is TGTGCCAGCAAGATCTCCCCAGTAGCACCCCAGCATTTT. This gives the protein CASKISPVAPQHF.